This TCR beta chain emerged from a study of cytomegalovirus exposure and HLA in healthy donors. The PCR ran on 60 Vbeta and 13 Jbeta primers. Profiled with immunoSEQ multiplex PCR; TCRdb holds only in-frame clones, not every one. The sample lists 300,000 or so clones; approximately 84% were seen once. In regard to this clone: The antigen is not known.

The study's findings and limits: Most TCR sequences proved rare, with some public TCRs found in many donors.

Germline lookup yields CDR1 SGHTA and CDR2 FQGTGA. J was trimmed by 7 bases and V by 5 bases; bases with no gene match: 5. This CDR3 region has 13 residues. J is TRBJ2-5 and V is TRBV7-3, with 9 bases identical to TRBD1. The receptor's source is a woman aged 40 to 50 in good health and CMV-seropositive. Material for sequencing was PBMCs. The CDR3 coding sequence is TGTGCCAGCAGCCTGACGGACAGGGGGACCCAGTACTTC. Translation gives CASSLTDRGTQYF.